This T cell receptor (beta chain) emerged from a study of long-term antiretroviral therapy in people with HIV. Study in general: Of all samples, the earliest predate the 2015 immediate-ART recommendation by about a decade. Broader study findings: Controls showed broader CDR3 length ranges than did the HIV repertoires. An increase in diversity followed ART, yet levels stayed below transplant donor controls.

From germline, CDR1 is WNHNN and CDR2 SYGVQD (reference sequence). V dropped 6 bases and J dropped 0 bases, with 8 bases sitting between them. This CDR3 is 13 amino acids long. The immunoSEQ assay was v3.0, run at survey level. Sequencing was performed with immunoSEQ multiplex PCR; in TCRdb, only in-frame clones are kept and a portion is missing. The profile covers about 28,000 clones, with around 83% appearing a single time and around 6% taken by the ten largest. Remarks on this clone: The antigen remains unidentified.

People in the study who had HIV all got their treatment in the United States. The chain recombines TRBV10-1 with TRBJ1-1; D perhaps matches TRBD1 (6 bases). The source is a man aged 18 to 35 with HIV. The sequenced sample was unsorted PBMCs, obtained 0.4 years after starting antiretroviral therapy. The CDR3 here is CASRQGLNTEAFF. DNA for the CDR3: TGCGCCAGCAGACAGGGCTTGAACACTGAAGCTTTCTTT.